The 31 T cell receptor beta chains given below trace back to one sample, sequenced in a study of shared clonotypes between healthy human individuals. Profiling relied on immunoSEQ multiplex PCR, and the TCRdb table lists in-frame clones only, not all of them. Here the sample spans fewer than 650,000 clones, over 65% being singletons. Material for sequencing was PBMCs. These TCRs come from a woman aged 35 to 49 in good health. Some clones in this sample may be carry-over from other donors' samples.

As regards this clone: It differs at one base from a far larger clone, so likely a read error. This chain links TRBV7-3 with TRBJ1-6; 7 positions match TRBD1. Trimming at V came to 5 bases and at J to 7 bases, leaving 2 bases not matched to a gene. CDR1 is SGHTA and CDR2 is FQGTGA in the germline V gene. CDR3 length equals 13 residues. CDR3 residues: CASSAGQNSPLHF. The CDR3 DNA reads TGTGCCAGCAGCGCGGGACAGAATTCACCCCTCCACTTT.

This clone was counted only a few times. The rearrangement links TRBV18 to TRBJ2-1; D is possibly TRBD2 (6 bases). V was trimmed by 3 bases and J by 8 bases, leaving 20 bases between them. CDR1 is KGHSH and CDR2 is LQKENI in the germline V gene. The CDR3 runs to 16 residues. The CDR3 region is CASSPKKGSGSDEQFF. CDR3 nucleotide sequence: TGTGCCAGCTCACCGAAAAAGGGTAGCGGTTCGGATGAGCAGTTCTTC.

On this clone: The sample has other DNA sequences that encode this CDR3 too. The chain recombines TRBV10-3 with TRBJ2-7; 8 nucleotides line up with TRBD2. The CDR3 has 14 amino acids. V lost 2 bases, J lost 4 bases, and 4 bases stayed unmatched. Germline lookup yields CDR1 ENHRY and CDR2 SYGVKD. CDR3 in DNA: TGTGCCATCAGTGAGGGACTAGCAAGTTACGAGCAGTACTTC. Its protein is CAISEGLASYEQYF.

This rearrangement joins TRBV11-2 to TRBJ2-7; no firm D call. Trimming left V 1 base short and J 7 bases short, with 8 bases between. The CDR3 is 12 amino acids. The germline CDR1 and CDR2 sequences are SGHAT and FQNNGV. The CDR3 loop is CASSLGVQEQYF. CDR3 nucleotide sequence: TGTGCCAGCAGCTTAGGGGTGCAAGAGCAGTACTTC.

The chain joins TRBV30 to TRBJ2-5, with TRBD2 matching over 7 bases. The CDR3 runs to 12 residues. CDR1 is GTSNPN, CDR2 SVGIG, per germline (reference sequence). V was pared by 4 bases and J by 2 bases, with 1 base of the junction left unmatched. CDR3: CAWTSGQETQYF. DNA for the CDR3: TGTGCCTGGACTAGCGGACAAGAGACCCAGTACTTC.

J is TRBJ2-1 and V is TRBV4-3, with 8 bases that match TRBD2. Germline CDR1 is LGHNA and CDR2 is YSLEER. J lost 0 bases, V lost 0 bases, and 7 bases had no gene match. The CDR3 is 18 amino acids. CDR3 sequence reads: CASSQDFTGGSSYNEQFF. The CDR3 coding sequence is TGCGCCAGCAGCCAAGATTTTACGGGAGGGAGCTCCTACAATGAGCAGTTCTTC.

DNA for the CDR3: TGTGCCAGCAGTCGGACAGGAGACACAGATACGCAGTATTTT. Translating it yields CASSRTGDTDTQYF. The chain is built from TRBV7-3 and TRBJ2-3; 7 bases fit TRBD1. CDR1 and CDR2 (germline): SGHTA, FQGTGA. CDR3 length: 14 amino acids. V shed 6 bases, J shed 2 bases, and the junction held 5 bases outside the gene matches.

The chain is built from TRBV11-2 and TRBJ2-1; 10 nucleotides agree with TRBD2. This CDR3 region has 16 residues. J lost 3 bases, V lost 5 bases, and 7 bases had no gene match. Germline V CDR1 and CDR2: SGHAT, FQNNGV. CDR3 residues: CASSQQGLASYNEQFF. CDR3 sequence (DNA): TGTGCCAGCAGCCAGCAGGGACTAGCGAGCTACAATGAGCAGTTCTTC.

V and J are TRBV19 and TRBJ2-7; 12 bases fit TRBD2. Trimming took 5 bases from V and 2 from J; bases not matched to a gene: 10. This CDR3 has 17 amino acids. Germline V gives CDR1 LNHDA, CDR2 SQIVND (reference sequence). The CDR3 loop reads CASSAMTSGRIPYEQYF. The CDR3 region has the DNA TGTGCCAGTAGTGCCATGACTAGCGGGAGAATCCCCTACGAGCAGTACTTC.

This chain joins TRBV9 and TRBJ2-7; 12 nucleotides agree with TRBD2. Germline trimming cut 3 bases from V and 4 bases from J; bases unmatched to any gene: 5. The CDR3 runs 15 residues. Germline CDR1 is SGDLS and CDR2 is YYNGEE. The CDR3 here is CASSAGLAGMYEQYF. The CDR3 DNA sequence: TGTGCCAGCAGCGCCGGACTAGCGGGGATGTACGAGCAGTACTTC.

V and J are TRBV2 and TRBJ2-7; possibly TRBD2 for D (6 bases). Germline V CDR1 and CDR2: SNHLY, FYNNEI. Trimming left V 7 bases short and J 3 bases short, with 13 bases between. The length of the CDR3 is 13 residues. DNA for the CDR3: TGTGCCAGCAAGGAGGGAGCGGGCTACGAGCAGTACTTC. Protein product: CASKEGAGYEQYF.

This clone was recorded only once. The chain links TRBV19 to TRBJ1-2; no firm D call. The CDR3 has 14 residues. V gave up 6 bases and J gave up 1 base, with 12 bases separating them. The germline V gene encodes CDR1 LNHDA and CDR2 SQIVND (reference sequence). DNA of the CDR3: TGTGCCAGTAGCGCTCCGGGGAATAACTATGGCTACACCTTC. Translated, it gives CASSAPGNNYGYTF.

The V gene is TRBV5-4, the J gene TRBJ2-2; TRBD2 agrees at 12 bases. Germline values: CDR1 SGHNT, CDR2 YYREEE (reference sequence). CDR3 length: 16 residues. J was trimmed by 6 bases and V by 4 bases; bases with no gene match: 7. In nucleotides, the CDR3 is TGTGCCAGCAGCCCCTTGACTAGCGGGAGTGCCGGGGAGCTGTTTTTT. Its protein is CASSPLTSGSAGELFF.

This clone appeared once. This chain joins TRBV27 and TRBJ1-1; D is perhaps TRBD1 (5 bases). CDR1 and CDR2 from the germline V gene are MNHEY and SMNVEV (reference sequence). Trimming took off 6 bases at V and 2 bases at J, with 16 bases between the two ends. The CDR3 sequence is 15 residues long. CDR3: CASSAAKWDNTEAFF. The CDR3 DNA follows: TGTGCCAGCAGCGCGGCCAAATGGGACAACACTGAAGCTTTCTTT.

As regards this clone: The junction does not match germline at one end; this may be a read error. This chain uses TRBV30 with TRBJ1-2; D gene uncertain. Per germline, CDR1 GTSNPN and CDR2 SVGIG (reference sequence). The CDR3 has 10 residues. CDR3 loop: CAWSSTVPIF. CDR3 nucleotide sequence: TGTGCCTGGAGCTCGACGGTTCCCATCTTC. The whole variable domain, filled in from reference TRBV30 and TRBJ1-2, reads SQTIHQWPATLVQPVGSPLSLECTVEGTSNPNLYWYRQAAGRGLQLLFYSVGIGQISSEVPQNLSASRPQDRQFILSSKKLLLSDSGFYLCAWSSTVPIFGSGTRLTVV.

This clone was found once. The chain joins TRBV29-1 to TRBJ1-4, with D possibly TRBD1 on 5 matching bases. Germline CDR1 is SQVTM and CDR2 is ANQGSEA. This CDR3 has 12 residues. The germline V and J ends were trimmed by 7 bases and 7 bases, with 13 bases remaining between them. CDR3 in DNA: TGCAGCGCCCCCCGCAGGGCTGAAAAACTGTTTTTT. Its translation is CSAPRRAEKLFF.

This sequence joins TRBV18 and TRBJ1-1; weak D call: TRBD1 (6 bases). CDR3 length equals 14 residues. Germline CDR1 KGHSH, CDR2 LQKENI. Trimming removed 2 bases at V and 3 bases at J, with 10 bases between. The CDR3 DNA follows: TGTGCCAGCTCACCAGGCGCAGGGGACACTGAAGCTTTCTTT. Encoded protein: CASSPGAGDTEAFF.

This chain uses TRBV4-1 with TRBJ2-1, with no clear D. The CDR3 is 11 residues long. V lost 0 bases and J 9 bases, leaving 3 bases between the germline ends. CDR1 is MGHRA, CDR2 YSYEKL, per germline. The CDR3 loop reads CASSQDSEQFF. CDR3 DNA sequence: TGCGCCAGCAGCCAAGATAGTGAGCAGTTCTTC.

This chain uses TRBV15 with TRBJ2-7; D tentatively reads TRBD1 or TRBD2 (5 bases each). The ends were cut back, 4 bases at V and 2 bases at J, with 9 bases in the middle. The germline V gene encodes CDR1 LNHNV and CDR2 YYDKDF (reference sequence). There are 13 residues in the CDR3. CDR3 sequence (DNA): TGTGCCACCAGCAAGAGGGGCCCCTACGAGCAGTACTTC. Encoded protein: CATSKRGPYEQYF.

The rearrangement uses TRBV6-5 and TRBJ1-1; TRBD1 matches 7 bases. Germline CDR1 and CDR2: MNHEY and SVGAGI. The CDR3 consists of 14 residues. V lost 5 bases to trimming and J lost 1 base; unmatched junction nucleotides: 4. CDR3 protein: CASSRWTGNTEAFF. The CDR3 bases are TGTGCCAGCAGTCGGTGGACAGGGAACACTGAAGCTTTCTTT.

The chain recombines TRBV15 with TRBJ2-2, with 7 nucleotides matching TRBD1. The J segment lost 0 bases and the V segment lost 1 base, leaving 8 bases of the junction unmatched. Germline CDR1 is LNHNV and CDR2 is YYDKDF (reference sequence). The CDR3 has 18 amino acids. DNA of the CDR3: TGTGCCACCAGCAGAGGAGGGGGCGGGCACCCGAACACCGGGGAGCTGTTTTTT. Translated, it gives CATSRGGGGHPNTGELFF.

The rearrangement uses TRBV5-1 and TRBJ1-5; no definite D call. The ends were cut back, 2 bases at V and 7 bases at J, with 10 bases in the middle. The CDR3 spans 13 residues. Germline CDR1 and CDR2: SGHRS and YFSETQ. The CDR3 sequence: CASSFGVDQPQHF. CDR3 coding DNA: TGCGCCAGCAGCTTCGGGGTTGACCAGCCCCAGCATTTT.

The chain joins TRBV5-1 to TRBJ1-6; tentative D call: TRBD1 (5 bases). The V gene's germline CDR1 is SGHRS and CDR2 YFSETQ. Trimming shortened V by 0 bases and J by 14 bases, and 18 bases separated the two germline ends. The CDR3 contains 15 residues. The CDR3 DNA sequence: TGCGCCAGCAGCTTGGCCATAACGGCCCCGGGGGCCCTCCACTTT. Encoded protein: CASSLAITAPGALHF.

The genes are TRBV7-9 and TRBJ2-5; TRBD2 might be the D (6 bases). Germline V gives CDR1 SEHNR, CDR2 FQNEAQ (reference sequence). The CDR3 has 14 residues. V was trimmed by 1 base and J by 1 base, leaving 7 bases between them. CDR3 nucleotide sequence: TGTGCCAGCAGCTTAGGCGGGATCCAAGAGACCCAGTACTTC. It encodes CASSLGGIQETQYF.

Points on this clone: Germline and junction disagree at one end, which may indicate a read error. The genes are TRBV11-2 and TRBJ2-1; 7 bases align to TRBD1. The germline V gene has CDR1 SGHAT and CDR2 FQNNGV. CDR3 length equals 17 residues. CDR3 in amino acids: CVSSLVRSGTVNNEQFF. The DNA of the CDR3 is TGTGTCAGCAGCTTAGTGCGATCTGGGACAGTGAACAATGAGCAGTTCTTC.

V and J are TRBV14 and TRBJ2-6; 9 nucleotides line up with TRBD2. The CDR3 totals 17 residues. Germline V gene lookup returns CDR1 SGHDN and CDR2 FVKESK. J lost 3 bases, V lost 1 base, and 4 bases had no gene match. The CDR3 region is CASSQGSGRGGANVLTF. In DNA, the CDR3 is TGTGCCAGCAGCCAAGGTAGCGGGAGAGGTGGGGCCAACGTCCTGACTTTC.

The chain links TRBV7-3 to TRBJ2-3; the D gene could be TRBD1 or TRBD2 (6 bases each). CDR1 is SGHTA, CDR2 FQGTGA, per germline. The CDR3 totals 15 residues. V was trimmed by 5 bases and J by 3 bases, leaving 15 bases between them. CDR3 residues: CASSPHVGGTDTQYF. CDR3 DNA: TGTGCCAGCAGCCCACACGTAGGGGGGACAGATACGCAGTATTTT. Full variable domain (outside the CDR3, taken from reference TRBV7-3 and TRBJ2-3): GAGVSQTPSNKVTEKGKYVELRCDPISGHTALYWYRQSLGQGPEFLIYFQGTGAADDSGLPNDRFFAVRPEGSVSTLKIQRTERGDSAVYLCASSPHVGGTDTQYFGPGTRLTVL.

This chain uses TRBV11-2 with TRBJ2-3; 7 positions match TRBD2. Losses at the gene ends were 5 bases for V and 2 bases for J; bases not matched to a gene: 4. Germline values: CDR1 SGHAT, CDR2 FQNNGV. The CDR3 consists of 14 residues. The CDR3 DNA sequence: TGTGCCAGCAGCACCGGGGACTACACAGATACGCAGTATTTT. It is translated as CASSTGDYTDTQYF.

The J gene is TRBJ1-2, the V gene TRBV7-9; D is possibly TRBD1 (5 bases). CDR3 length equals 17 residues. V lost 5 bases and J lost 3, with 22 bases in between. Germline CDR1 reads SEHNR; CDR2 reads FQNEAQ (reference sequence). This chain's CDR3 is CASSLGSGTVDDYGYTF. The CDR3, as DNA: TGTGCCAGCAGCCTAGGGTCAGGGACCGTCGACGACTATGGCTACACCTTC.

V gene TRBV5-1 combines with J gene TRBJ1-3, with D possibly TRBD1 on 6 matching bases. The CDR3 totals 17 residues. V gave up 4 bases and J gave up 0 bases, with 17 bases separating them. CDR1 and CDR2 from the germline V gene are SGHRS and YFSETQ. In nucleotides, the CDR3 is TGCGCCAGCAGCCAATCGCCGGGACAACTCTCTGGAAACACCATATATTTT. Translated: CASSQSPGQLSGNTIYF. Filled out from reference TRBV5-1 and TRBJ1-3, the complete variable domain reads KAGVTQTPRYLIKTRGQQVTLSCSPISGHRSVSWYQQTPGQGLQFLFEYFSETQRNKGNFPGRFSGRQFSNSRSEMNVSTLELGDSALYLCASSQSPGQLSGNTIYFGEGSWLTVV.

V and J are TRBV11-2 and TRBJ2-3; D remains unclear. V was pared by 1 base and J by 1 base, with 18 bases between. CDR1 and CDR2 (germline): SGHAT, FQNNGV. The CDR3 totals 18 residues. CDR3 loop: CASSLGRGVLTGTDTQYF. DNA for the CDR3: TGTGCCAGCAGCTTAGGACGTGGTGTGCTCACAGGCACAGATACGCAGTATTTT. The full variable domain, rest sourced from reference TRBV11-2 and TRBJ2-3, is EAGVAQSPRYKIIEKRQSVAFWCNPISGHATLYWYQQILGQGPKLLIQFQNNGVVDDSQLPKDRFSAERLKGVDSTLKIQPAKLEDSAVYLCASSLGRGVLTGTDTQYFGPGTRLTVL.